The entry below gives a single TCR beta chain sequence along with its context. The antigen this receptor binds is unknown. No qualities accompany the bases; no much larger clone lies one base away. The data are from a study of cytomegalovirus exposure and HLA in healthy donors (dated 2017 in TCRdb). At the level of the whole study: According to an earlier analysis of 587 of the donors, 150 million to 200 million T cells yielded 120 million or so unique TCR beta sequences and around 300 Gb of sequence data. Around 330 gigabases of sequencing data and approximately 91 million unique TCR sequences made up an early release that covered approximately 650 HLA-typed donors. Of the roughly 400 genotyped donors, approximately 80% fell in the genetic ancestry cluster associated with self-reported Caucasian donors. The study was designed to test whether signatures of past pathogen exposure could be identified by cataloging public T cell receptors. The study used immunosequencing to profile the T cell repertoires of around 600 subjects and linked those repertoires to cytomegalovirus serostatus. Besides the first cohort of around 700 subjects, a separate validation cohort made up of around 120 different subjects was used. To predict cytomegalovirus infection status, the study brought together high-throughput TCR immunosequencing, statistical association of individual TCRs with disease status, and machine learning. A later analysis re-examined previously published TCR beta repertoires from hundreds of donors and added high-resolution HLA genotyping to investigate patterns of TCR occurrence. In the later analysis, no new phenotypic data were used to find candidate immune exposures; instead, reliance was placed on TCR beta sequences and their occurrence across donors. An earlier analysis of some 600 of the donors applied high-throughput TCR beta sequencing to assess whether each TCR beta V gene segment acted as functional or pseudogenic. Donor age, sex, ethnicity and CMV serostatus were compiled together with the repertoire data. Genome-wide SNP genotypes for about 65% of the roughly 670 donors were used in a later genetic analysis, which treated that subset as a discovery cohort. Every discovery cohort repertoire had been produced on one sequencing platform. HLA typing covered class I and class II loci at four-digit resolution. The number of typed donors differed by locus: about 620-640 for A, B, C, DRB1 and DQB1; roughly 510 for DQA1; some 610 for DPA1; and 400 to 480 for DPB1. Roughly 5 DR-DQ haplotypes were handled as single units for association and clustering because linkage in the cohort was strong. Among a few hundred genotyped donors of the cohort, an average of about 240,000 unique TCR beta nucleotide sequences were sequenced per donor, around a sixth of them non-productive. Overall study outcomes, separate from this receptor: Most CMV-associated TCR beta chains appeared to be HLA-restricted in a later analysis, and the HLA associations seemed to be driven largely by CMV exposure. In a later analysis, TCR association rates were found to vary across HLA loci, with the most associated TCRs seen for DRB1 alleles and the fewest for HLA-C alleles. Roughly uniform sequencing depth across donors was assumed in presence/absence analyses, although this assumption may not hold. Broadly in line with IMGT annotations, most TCR beta V segments showed up in productive rearrangements about 87% or about 30% of the time in an earlier analysis of several hundred of the donors. Linkage disequilibrium might explain the correlated functional status among segregating V segments, but an unknown experimental factor could not be excluded. In a later genetic analysis, fewer N-insertions in productive TCRs were reported among donors in an Asian-associated ancestry cluster than the 666-donor mean. According to the authors, the approach could potentially be generalized to other disease states and immunological phenotypes. A further reported finding was that TCR beta sequences accurately predicted the HLA-A and HLA-B alleles for most subjects in the first cohort. A few of the identified cytomegalovirus-associated TCR beta chains were confirmed in vitro to be specific for cytomegalovirus antigens. The cohort was sequenced for TCR beta chains only, and without alpha or paired-chain data the features that could be detected were limited. For the cohort, immune exposure information was limited to CMV serostatus. Because counts were too low, under 20 rarely observed V segments, including chromosome 9 orphons, were left out of the earlier analysis of 587 of the donors. Because HLA typing was unavailable for some donors at each locus, only the typed subset was used in association tests. When HLA alleles, especially DR and DQ, strongly co-occurred, TCR associations were difficult to assign to individual alleles. A later analysis associated 15,000 or so TCR beta sequences with specific HLA alleles at a false discovery rate of 0.05. An association between a missense DCLRE1C variant and V-gene and J-gene trimming of TCR beta chains was found in a later genetic analysis and replicated in an independent cohort. A group of highly shared sequence variants was considered likely to be a technical artifact of the sequencing pipeline. In a later analysis, several top co-occurrence clusters were reported to appear linked to parvovirus B19, influenza, CMV and Epstein-Barr virus. The study listed 150 to 200 TCR beta chains as associated with cytomegalovirus. While some public TCRs were present in many individuals, most TCR sequences turned up only very rarely across donors. In a later analysis, HLA-associated TCR beta chains were found to be more clonally expanded and to have lower generation probabilities than equally common non-associated chains. The classifier was reported to diagnose cytomegalovirus status with high specificity and sensitivity in both the original and validation cohorts.

Library generation was performed with the immunoSEQ multiplex PCR assay. A mixture of 60 forward primers for TCR Vbeta segments and 13 reverse primers for TCR Jbeta segments was used in the multiplex PCR. Amplification of the CDR3 region of rearranged TCR beta genes was performed with a multiplex PCR assay on genomic DNA. Amplified TCR beta libraries were sequenced as 87-base-pair reads on the Illumina HiSeq System. For the original study's pipeline: A later analysis tallied some 79 million unique TCR beta chains across the 666 repertoires, and about 10 million of those chains were shared by two or more donors. Raw reads were error-corrected and collapsed into unique sequences with a nearest-neighbor algorithm that merged closely related sequences to remove PCR and sequencing errors. V, D and J gene segments were assigned by aligning CDR3 sequences to IMGT reference sequences. Each retained sequence needed at least a six-nucleotide match to both a V gene segment and a J gene segment. Rearrangements were classified as productive when the CDR3 lacked stop codons and remained in frame with V and J, and all other rearrangements were classified as non-productive. CDR3 was defined according to IMGT convention as the region running from the second conserved V-encoded cysteine to the conserved J-encoded phenylalanine. Sequences without an unambiguous match to a single V gene segment were excluded from the earlier analysis of 450 to 750 of the donors. An earlier analysis of roughly 590 of the donors called V segments functional above 56.7% productive rearrangements and segregating when the between-donor standard deviation exceeded 5%. A statistical classification framework was developed to diagnose cytomegalovirus status using the catalog of TCR beta chain sequences. In a later analysis, TCR nucleotide sequences were compared against IMGT/GENE-DB human TR gene sequences so that V and J genes could be assigned. The TCRdist pipeline was used in a later analysis to assign CDR3 sequences and most-parsimonious VDJ recombination scenarios. In a later analysis, each TCR beta chain was defined by its CDR3 amino acid sequence together with its V-gene family, and reads without a unique V-gene family were excluded. To address suspected cross-contamination and a sequencing artifact, a later analysis removed 450 to 700 highly shared, low-generation-probability nucleotide sequences. In a later analysis, a clonal expansion index was calculated for each public chain from normalized within-repertoire ranks of inferred template counts. Generation probabilities in a later analysis came from a VDJ recombination model fitted to out-of-frame rearrangements, and those results were checked against IGoR. In a later analysis, hypergeometric tests were used to score TCR-TCR, TCR-HLA and TCR-CMV co-occurrence, with a repertoire-size bias correction applied to TCR pairs. In a later analysis, false discovery rates were estimated by permuting HLA or CMV assignments 20 times. In a later analysis, co-occurring TCRs were grouped using DBSCAN, with TCRdist sequence similarity added in when clustering inside HLA-allele-positive subsets. Repertoires with fewer than 30,000 or more than 120,000 public chains, plus five repertoires with anomalous nucleotide sharing, were excluded from co-occurrence clustering. TCRdb provides this immuneACCESS table in a form limited to in-frame rearrangements. Some clones are lacking; in checked studies, under half of them reflect an unresolved V gene, and why the rest are absent is not known. D and trimming were read from the DNA, whereas the V and J calls and clone size are those reported in that table. The sample yields 85,000 to 120,000 clones; around 80% were counted once. The ten largest make up about 6.1% of the sample.

The cohort comprised fewer than 750 healthy bone marrow donors. All cohort members were sampled while nominally healthy, although unrecorded immune exposures were likely present. The donor tested CMV seropositive, placing the donor among the approximately 290 seropositive members of the cohort. Each donor provided a peripheral blood sample, and peripheral blood mononuclear cells were used for TCR beta sequencing. Genomic DNA was extracted from the blood cell samples with the Qiagen DNeasy Blood Extraction Kit. Input material: PBMCs. This TCR was sampled from a woman in her 50s in good health and CMV-seropositive.

This receptor carries the CDR3 CASSLALRGRMDYGYTF. The DNA reads TGTGCCAGCAGTCTCGCTCTCAGGGGGCGCATGGACTATGGCTACACCTTC. The receptor chain draws on TRBV2 and TRBJ1-2; 8 nucleotides in the junction match TRBD1. The CDR3 goes from the cysteine to the phenylalanine over 17 residues. CDR3 DNA is the only sequence kept; it has 51 bases, read in frame from the first base. V is pruned by 5 bases and J by 3 bases, leaving 14 bases of the junction without a gene match. For CDR1 and CDR2, the germline V gene lists SNHLY and FYNNEI.